This T cell receptor (beta chain) was observed in a study of blood T cells in healthy people across ages. This clonotype has more than one count but fewer than ten. What it binds is unknown. Regarding the study as a whole: Greater diversity and more naive CD4+ cells were seen in long-lived donors than in aged donors.

With a J-beta primer mix and a sample-barcoded 5' primer, a second PCR ran about 7 to 12 cycles. Each CDR3 protein is one row after TCRdb ran MiXCR on the 5' RACE reads. The repertoire holds approximately 800,000 distinct CDR3 sequences, with 20% to 30% as singletons. The same data also went into a second study, on T cells of mothers and their children.

Sequenced material: blood. The clonotype originates from a boy between 10 and 17 years old in good health.

CDR3 DNA sequence: TGTGCCAGCAGTTACTCGAGTGTCAGGGGCTTCGGGGAGCTGTTTTTT. It yields the protein CASSYSSVRGFGELFF. The chain is built from TRBV6-5 and TRBJ2-2, with D possibly matching TRBD1 (6 bases). This CDR3 region has 16 residues. Germline assignment: CDR1 MNHEY and CDR2 SVGAGI. V was pared by 0 bases and J by 7 bases, with 15 bases between.